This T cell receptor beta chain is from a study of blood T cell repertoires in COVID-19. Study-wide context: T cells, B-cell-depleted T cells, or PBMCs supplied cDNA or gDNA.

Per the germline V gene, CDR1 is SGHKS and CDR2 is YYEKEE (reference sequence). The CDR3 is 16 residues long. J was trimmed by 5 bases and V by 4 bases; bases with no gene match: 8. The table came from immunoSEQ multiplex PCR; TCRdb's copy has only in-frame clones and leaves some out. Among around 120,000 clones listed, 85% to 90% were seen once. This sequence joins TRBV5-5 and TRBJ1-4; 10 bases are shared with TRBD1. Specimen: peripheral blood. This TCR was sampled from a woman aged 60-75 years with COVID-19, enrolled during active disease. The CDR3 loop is CASSQLPGQGNEKLFF. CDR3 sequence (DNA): TGTGCCAGCAGCCAACTTCCGGGACAGGGGAATGAAAAACTGTTTTTT.